This record looks at one TCR beta chain sequence and its context. Its antigen remains unidentified. Clones were sequenced by immunoSEQ multiplex PCR, and TCRdb holds only the in-frame ones, with some missing. Here the sample spans 150,000 to 200,000 clones, over 85% being singletons. The data were obtained in a study of T cell responses to AZD1222 COVID-19 vaccine. Findings and limits, study-wide: Clonal diversity was possibly underestimated, and the donors were mostly white British, with more females.

V lost 2 bases and J lost 6, with 8 bases in between. The CDR3 consists of 13 residues. CDR1 and CDR2 from the germline V gene are KGHSH and LQKENI. This specimen was peripheral blood, taken on day 0 of AZD1222 vaccination. The clonotype originates from an adult in good health. The V call is TRBV18, the J call TRBJ2-1; D is undetermined. The CDR3 DNA reads as TGTGCCAGCTCACCATCCCAGACCAATGAGCAGTTCTTC. Translated: CASSPSQTNEQFF.